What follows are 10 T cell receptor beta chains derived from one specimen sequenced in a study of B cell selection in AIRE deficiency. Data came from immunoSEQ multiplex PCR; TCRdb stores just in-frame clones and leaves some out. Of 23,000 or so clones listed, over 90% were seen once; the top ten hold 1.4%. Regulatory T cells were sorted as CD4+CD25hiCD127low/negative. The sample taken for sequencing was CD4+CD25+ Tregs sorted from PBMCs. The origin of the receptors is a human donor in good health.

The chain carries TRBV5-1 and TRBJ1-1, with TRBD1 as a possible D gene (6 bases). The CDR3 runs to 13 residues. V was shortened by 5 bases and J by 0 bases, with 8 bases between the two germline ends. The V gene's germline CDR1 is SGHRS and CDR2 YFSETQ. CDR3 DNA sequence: TGCGCCAGCAGACAGGGTGTGAACACTGAAGCTTTCTTT. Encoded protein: CASRQGVNTEAFF.

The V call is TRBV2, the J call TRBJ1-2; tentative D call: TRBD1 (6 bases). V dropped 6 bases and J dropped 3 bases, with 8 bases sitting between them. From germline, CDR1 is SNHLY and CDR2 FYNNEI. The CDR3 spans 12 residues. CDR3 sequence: CASRGADYGYTF. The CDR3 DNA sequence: TGTGCCAGCAGGGGGGCAGACTATGGCTACACCTTC.

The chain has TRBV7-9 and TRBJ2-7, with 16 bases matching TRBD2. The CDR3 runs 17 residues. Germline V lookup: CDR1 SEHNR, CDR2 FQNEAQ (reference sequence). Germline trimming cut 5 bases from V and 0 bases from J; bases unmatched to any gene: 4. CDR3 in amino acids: CASSPGLAGGSSYEQYF. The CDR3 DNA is TGTGCCAGCAGCCCGGGACTAGCGGGAGGGAGCTCCTACGAGCAGTACTTC.

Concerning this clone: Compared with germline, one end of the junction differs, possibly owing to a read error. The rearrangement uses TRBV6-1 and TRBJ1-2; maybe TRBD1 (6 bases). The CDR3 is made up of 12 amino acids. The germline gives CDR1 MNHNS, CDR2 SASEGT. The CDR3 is CASSEVPRGPNF. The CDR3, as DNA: TGTGCCAGCAGTGAAGTACCCAGGGGCCCCAACTTC.

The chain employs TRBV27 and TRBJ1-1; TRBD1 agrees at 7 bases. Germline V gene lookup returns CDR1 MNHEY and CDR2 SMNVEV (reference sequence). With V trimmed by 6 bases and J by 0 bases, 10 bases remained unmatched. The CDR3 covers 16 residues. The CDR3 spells CASSLDRTRLNTEAFF. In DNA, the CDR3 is TGTGCCAGCAGCCTGGACAGGACGCGGTTGAACACTGAAGCTTTCTTT.

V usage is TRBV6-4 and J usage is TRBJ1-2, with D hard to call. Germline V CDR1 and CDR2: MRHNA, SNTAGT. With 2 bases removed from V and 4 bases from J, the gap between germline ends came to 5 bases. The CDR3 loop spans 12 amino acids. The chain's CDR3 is CASSDRSYGYTF. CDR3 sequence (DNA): TGTGCCAGCAGTGACCGTAGCTATGGCTACACCTTC.

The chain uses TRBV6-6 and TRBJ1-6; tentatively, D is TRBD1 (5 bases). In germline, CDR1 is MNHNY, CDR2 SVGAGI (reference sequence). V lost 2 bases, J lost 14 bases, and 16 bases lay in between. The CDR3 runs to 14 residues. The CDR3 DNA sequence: TGTGCCAGCAGTTACCGGGACCGTCTAAGGGCCCTCCACTTT. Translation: CASSYRDRLRALHF.

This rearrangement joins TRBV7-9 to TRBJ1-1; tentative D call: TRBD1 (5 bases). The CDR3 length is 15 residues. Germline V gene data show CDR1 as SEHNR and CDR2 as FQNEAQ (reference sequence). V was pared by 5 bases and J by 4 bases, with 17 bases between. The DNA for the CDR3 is TGTGCCAGCAGCCCTAGGGCGGGGGGTGGCACTGAAGCTTTCTTT. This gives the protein CASSPRAGGGTEAFF.

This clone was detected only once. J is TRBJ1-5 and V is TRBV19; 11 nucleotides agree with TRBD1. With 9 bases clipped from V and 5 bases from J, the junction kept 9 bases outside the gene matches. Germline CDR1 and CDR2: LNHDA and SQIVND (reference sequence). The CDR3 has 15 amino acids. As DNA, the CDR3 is TGTGCCAGCTCAGCGGGACAGGGGGGCGATCAGCCCCAGCATTTT. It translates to CASSAGQGGDQPQHF.

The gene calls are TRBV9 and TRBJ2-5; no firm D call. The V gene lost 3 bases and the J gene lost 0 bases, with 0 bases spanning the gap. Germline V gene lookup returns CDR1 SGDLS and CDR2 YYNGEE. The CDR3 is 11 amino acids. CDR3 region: CASSDQETQYF. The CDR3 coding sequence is TGTGCCAGCAGCGACCAAGAGACCCAGTACTTC.